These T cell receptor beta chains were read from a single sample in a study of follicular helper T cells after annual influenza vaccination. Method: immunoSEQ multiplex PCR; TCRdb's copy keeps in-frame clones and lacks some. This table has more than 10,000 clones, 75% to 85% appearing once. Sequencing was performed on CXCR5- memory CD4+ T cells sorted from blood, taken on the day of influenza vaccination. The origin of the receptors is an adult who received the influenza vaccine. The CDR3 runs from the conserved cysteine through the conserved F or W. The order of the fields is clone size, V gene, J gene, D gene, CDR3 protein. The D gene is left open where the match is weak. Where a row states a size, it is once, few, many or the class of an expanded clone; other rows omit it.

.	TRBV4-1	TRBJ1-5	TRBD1	CASSQLGGTGFQPQHF
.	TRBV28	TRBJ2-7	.	CASSQSTPNVYEQYF
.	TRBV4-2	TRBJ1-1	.	CASSQVSSLNTEAFF
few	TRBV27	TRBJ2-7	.	CASSFADTYEQYF
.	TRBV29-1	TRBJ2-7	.	CSVVRDTYEQYF
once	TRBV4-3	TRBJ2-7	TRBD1	CASSQLMTGNYEQYF
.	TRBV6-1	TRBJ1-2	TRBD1	CASSGKQGRYGYTF
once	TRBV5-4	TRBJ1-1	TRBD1	CASSPDRGLNTEAFF
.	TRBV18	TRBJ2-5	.	CASSPSLRGGTQYF
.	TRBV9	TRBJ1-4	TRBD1	CASSGRQGVRKLFF
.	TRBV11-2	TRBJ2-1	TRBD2	CASSSLAGGGINEQFF
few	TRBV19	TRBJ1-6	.	CASSIEGIRSPLHF
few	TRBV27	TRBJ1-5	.	CASSPNQPQHF
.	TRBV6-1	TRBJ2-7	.	CASSDWGRPSPYEQYF
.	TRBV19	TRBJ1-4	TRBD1	CASTRQGVATNEKLFF
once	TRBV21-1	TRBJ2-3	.	CASSKSSPEDTQYF
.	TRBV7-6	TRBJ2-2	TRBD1	CASSLGGQAITGELFF
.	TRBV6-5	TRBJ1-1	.	CASSGWENTEAFF
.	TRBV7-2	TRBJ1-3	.	CASSQTLNGNTIYF
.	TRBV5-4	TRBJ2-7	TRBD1	CASSSDRSTREQYF
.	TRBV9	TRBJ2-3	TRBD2	CASSDLRRGETQATQYF
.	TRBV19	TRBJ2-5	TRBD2	CASSTATSGGGTQYF
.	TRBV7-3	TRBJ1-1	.	CASSSNTGPNTEAFF
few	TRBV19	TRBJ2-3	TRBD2	CASCLRGGLDTQYF
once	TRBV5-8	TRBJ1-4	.	CASSLGVDMGDEKLFF
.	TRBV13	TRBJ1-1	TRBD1	CASSQSPPRDRVNTEAFF
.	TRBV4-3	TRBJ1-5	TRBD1	CASSQDYMAGTEVLPQHF
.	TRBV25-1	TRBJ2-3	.	CASRLADTQYF
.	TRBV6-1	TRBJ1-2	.	CASSEQGNYGYTF
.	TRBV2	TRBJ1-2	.	CASSWNYGYTF
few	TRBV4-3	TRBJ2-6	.	CASSQEQGSGANVLTF
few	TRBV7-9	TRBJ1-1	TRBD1	CASSSSGGVEAFF
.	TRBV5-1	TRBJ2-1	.	CASSLVAGFYNEQFF
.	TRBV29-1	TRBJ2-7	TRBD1	CSVLDRPMSYEQYF
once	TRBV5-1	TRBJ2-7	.	CASSLALSGYEQYF
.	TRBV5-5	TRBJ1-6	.	CASRAWGGGSPLHF
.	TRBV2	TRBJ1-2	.	CASLQRAAGSNYGYTF
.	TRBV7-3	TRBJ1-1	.	CASQGQPNTEAFF
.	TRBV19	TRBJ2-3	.	CASRGGPTDTQYF
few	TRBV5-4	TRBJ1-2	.	CASSLRGAYGYTF
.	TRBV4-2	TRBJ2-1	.	CASSQDPGAPYNEQFF
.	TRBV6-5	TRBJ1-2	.	CASRTGVQGYTF
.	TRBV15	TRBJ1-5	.	CATSRPFEGVSNQPQHF
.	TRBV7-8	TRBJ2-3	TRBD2	CASSSQAGTRAVDTQYF
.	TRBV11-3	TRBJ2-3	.	CASSLDSTDTQYF
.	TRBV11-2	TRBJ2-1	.	CASSVGLQYNEQFF
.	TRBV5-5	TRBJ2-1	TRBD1	CASSSPGQGSYNEQFF
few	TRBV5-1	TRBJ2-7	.	CASSLAVGSYEQYF
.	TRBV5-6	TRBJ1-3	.	CASSLTGGENTIYF
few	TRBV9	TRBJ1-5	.	CASSVEGRVGQPQHF
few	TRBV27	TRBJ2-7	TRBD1	CASSPGQVWGEQYF
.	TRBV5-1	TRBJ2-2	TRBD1	CASSRDRTNTGELFF
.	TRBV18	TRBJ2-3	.	CASSPAGTASTDTQYF
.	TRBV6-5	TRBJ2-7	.	CASSYGGARYEQYF
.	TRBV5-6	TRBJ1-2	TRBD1	CASSSRQGVGYTF